The sequence of this T cell receptor beta chain was determined in a study of post-analysis software for immune sequencing data (dated by TCRdb to 2014 to 2015). Describing the broader study: Disease courses on record covered relapsing-remitting, secondary progressive and progressive-relapsing multiple sclerosis, though some patients had no subtype annotation. The patient repertoires were compared against approximately twelve previously published healthy control repertoires obtained from donors aged roughly 6 to 28 years. A subset of samples was prepared in parallel using single-end sample barcoding, then pooled and co-amplified after Illumina adapter ligation.

Points on this clonotype: No antigen is known for it. It has no much larger one-base neighbor in the sample; base qualities were not kept.

The germline V gene specifies SGHTA as CDR1 and FQGNSA as CDR2. At the junction V is shortened by 8 bases and J by 8 bases; bases outside the gene matches: 9. Measured from the cysteine to the phenylalanine, the CDR3 is 13 residues long. The only DNA kept is the CDR3, 39 bases in frame from the first base. To demonstrate the VDJtools post-analysis software, the study profiled TCR beta repertoires from the peripheral blood of about a dozen young patients with multiple sclerosis. The multiple sclerosis patients were children and adolescents ranging in age from roughly 6 to 15 years. The library was built by means of PCR. Sequencing was carried out with an Illumina HiSeq 2500. To reduce PCR and sequencing biases, unique molecular identifiers were incorporated into the TCR beta cDNA libraries. Per 1 to 10 million input T cells, approximately 500,000 cDNA molecules were obtained, such that each molecule approximated one T cell. The patient libraries were prepared and sequenced with the same protocol used for the earlier healthy control dataset. Within a given batch, samples were prepared together, multiplexed and sequenced on the same HiSeq lane. The authors processed their data as follows. Raw barcoded reads were processed with MIGEC, discarding single-read molecular identifier groups before consensus assembly and CDR3 extraction. Clonotype tables were post-analysed with VDJtools, and diversity was normalized by down-sampling all datasets to the smallest sample size. To correct batch-related cross-sample contamination, repertoire overlap clustering matched CDR3 amino acid sequences but not nucleotide sequences. Through fastp at Q25 and MiXCR, TCRdb rebuilt clones from the public reads, retaining in-frame beta chains. Rows merge per CDR3 protein into single entries with the most common DNA and genes. The authors' filters were not applied to this entry. The sample table records hundreds of thousands of distinct CDR3 sequences; over 35% of these occur just once. Together, the top ten hold roughly an eighth of the sample.

Beyond this particular receptor, the publication reports: Multiple sclerosis patients had significantly lower normalized Chao1 diversity than controls, a result that suggests substantial peripheral T-cell clonal expansion. When samples were clustered directly using the F measure, samples prepared in the same batch co-clustered strongly, which prompted a batch-effect correction. The control group was slightly older than the multiple sclerosis patient group. Patients showed significantly higher frequencies than controls for a few TRBV segments, among them TRBV5-6, TRBV5-1 and TRBV20-1.

Recombination linked TRBV7-2 to TRBJ1-2; 9 middle bases align to TRBD1. The sequence derives from a girl between 5 and 17 years old with multiple sclerosis. The sequencing sample was made of blood. The DNA sequence is as follows: TGTGCCAGCGTCCGGGACAGGGCTGGGGGCTACACCTTC. It translates to CASVRDRAGGYTF.